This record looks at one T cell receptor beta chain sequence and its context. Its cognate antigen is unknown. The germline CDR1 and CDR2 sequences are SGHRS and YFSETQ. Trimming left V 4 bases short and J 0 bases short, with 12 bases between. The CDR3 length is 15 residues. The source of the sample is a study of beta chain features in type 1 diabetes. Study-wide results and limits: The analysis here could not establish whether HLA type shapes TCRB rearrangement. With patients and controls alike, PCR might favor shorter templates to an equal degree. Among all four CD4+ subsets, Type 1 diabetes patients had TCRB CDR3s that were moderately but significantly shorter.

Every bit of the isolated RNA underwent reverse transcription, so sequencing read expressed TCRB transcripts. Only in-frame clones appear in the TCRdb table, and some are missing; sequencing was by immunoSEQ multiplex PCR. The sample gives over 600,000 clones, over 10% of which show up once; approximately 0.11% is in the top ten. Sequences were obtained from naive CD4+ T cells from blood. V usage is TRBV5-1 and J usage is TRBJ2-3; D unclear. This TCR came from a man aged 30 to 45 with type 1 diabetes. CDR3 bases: TGCGCCAGCAGCCACCAGAGACCTAGCACAGATACGCAGTATTTT. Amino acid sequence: CASSHQRPSTDTQYF.